This T cell receptor (beta chain) appears in the sequencing data of a study of identical twins. Carrying unique molecular identifiers, the cDNA also gained a universal primer site through template switching. MiXCR was run by TCRdb on the 5' RACE reads, yielding one entry per CDR3 protein. In the table there are roughly 1,500,000 distinct CDR3 sequences, around 33% of which are singletons. General study findings and limits: Reduced insertions were recorded for abundant cord blood beta clonotypes, with no such pattern in memory repertoires. Beta out-of-frame twin sharing showed a weaker excess. Partly confounded zero-insertion analyses could result from invariant MAIT and iNKT cells.

This clonotype was observed once. Its target is not known. This may stem from a read error, because a much larger clone lies one nucleotide away. This CDR3 is built from 14 residues. Germline V CDR1 and CDR2: ENHRY, SYGVKD. The V gene is TRBV10-3, the J gene TRBJ1-2; 9 bases are a match to TRBD1. Sequencing was carried out using cord blood. The TCR comes from a newborn girl in good health. CDR3 nucleotides: TGTGCCTTCAGTGGGACAGGGACTAACTATGGCTACACCTTC. Its translation is CAFSGTGTNYGYTF.